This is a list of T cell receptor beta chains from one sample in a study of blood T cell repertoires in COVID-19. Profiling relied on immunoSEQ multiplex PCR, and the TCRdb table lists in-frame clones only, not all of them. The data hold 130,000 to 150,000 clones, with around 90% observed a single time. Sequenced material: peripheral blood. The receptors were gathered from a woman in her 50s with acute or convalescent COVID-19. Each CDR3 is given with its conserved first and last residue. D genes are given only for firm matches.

CDR3aa: CASSLTPGQGYEKLFF
CDR3nt: TGCGCCAGCAGCTTGACCCCGGGACAGGGCTATGAAAAACTGTTTTTT
v_gene: TRBV5-1
d_gene: TRBD1
j_gene: TRBJ1-4

CDR3aa: CASSPGGTGNTIYF
CDR3nt: TGTGCCAGCTCACCAGGAGGGACTGGAAACACCATATATTTT
v_gene: TRBV18
d_gene: .
j_gene: TRBJ1-3

CDR3aa: CASRADTQYF
CDR3nt: TGTGCTTCGAGGGCAGATACGCAGTATTTT
v_gene: TRBV2
d_gene: .
j_gene: TRBJ2-3

CDR3aa: CAWSVLLDGYTF
CDR3nt: TGTGCCTGGAGTGTACTTCTCGATGGCTACACCTTC
v_gene: TRBV30
d_gene: .
j_gene: TRBJ1-2

CDR3aa: CASSPGTGDLNTEAFF
CDR3nt: TGTGCCAGCAGCCCCGGGACAGGGGATTTGAACACTGAAGCTTTCTTT
v_gene: TRBV7-3
d_gene: TRBD1
j_gene: TRBJ1-1

CDR3aa: CASSQGQGAGNTIYF
CDR3nt: TGTGCCAGCAGCCAAGGTCAGGGGGCTGGAAACACCATATATTTT
v_gene: TRBV14
d_gene: TRBD1
j_gene: TRBJ1-3

CDR3aa: CASSPTGSEAFF
CDR3nt: TGTGCCAGCAGTCCTACAGGTAGTGAAGCTTTCTTT
v_gene: TRBV12-3/TRBV12-4
d_gene: .
j_gene: TRBJ1-1

CDR3aa: CASSVAGEGAAGRNEQFF
CDR3nt: TGTGCCAGCAGCGTAGCTGGGGAGGGAGCGGCCGGCAGGAATGAGCAGTTCTTC
v_gene: TRBV9
d_gene: TRBD2
j_gene: TRBJ2-1

CDR3aa: CASSLGYGNSPLHF
CDR3nt: TGTGCCAGCAGCTTGGGGTACGGGAATTCACCCCTCCACTTT
v_gene: TRBV5-4
d_gene: .
j_gene: TRBJ1-6

CDR3aa: CASSPQGSYEQYF
CDR3nt: TGTGCCAGCAGCCCCCAGGGGTCCTACGAGCAGTACTTC
v_gene: TRBV11-1
d_gene: .
j_gene: TRBJ2-7

CDR3aa: CASSLGLAGGISDTQYF
CDR3nt: TGTGCCAGCAGCTTAGGACTAGCGGGAGGAATCTCAGATACGCAGTATTTT
v_gene: TRBV9
d_gene: TRBD2
j_gene: TRBJ2-3

CDR3aa: CASSATGTDYSGANVLTF
CDR3nt: TGTGCCAGCAGCGCGACCGGGACAGATTACTCTGGGGCCAACGTCCTGACTTTC
v_gene: TRBV9
d_gene: TRBD1
j_gene: TRBJ2-6

CDR3aa: CASSPNIGEMNTEAFF
CDR3nt: TGTGCCAGCTCACCGAACATCGGGGAGATGAACACTGAAGCTTTCTTT
v_gene: TRBV18
d_gene: .
j_gene: TRBJ1-1

CDR3aa: CASSQVRVDTF
CDR3nt: TGTGCCAGCAGCCAAGTCCGGGTCGACACCTTC
v_gene: TRBV7-6
d_gene: .
j_gene: TRBJ1-2

CDR3aa: CASREGQGKEKLFF
CDR3nt: TGTGCCAGCAGGGAGGGACAGGGAAAGGAAAAACTGTTTTTT
v_gene: TRBV5-6
d_gene: TRBD1
j_gene: TRBJ1-4

CDR3aa: CASNPSPGLAGGQETQYF
CDR3nt: TGTGCCAGTAACCCCTCCCCCGGACTAGCGGGGGGGCAAGAGACCCAGTACTTC
v_gene: TRBV19
d_gene: TRBD2
j_gene: TRBJ2-5

CDR3aa: CASSLDSGAGYTF
CDR3nt: TGTGCCAGCAGCCTGGACAGTGGGGCTGGCTACACCTTC
v_gene: TRBV6-5
d_gene: .
j_gene: TRBJ1-2

CDR3aa: CASSQGLAGGRETQYF
CDR3nt: TGCGCCAGCAGCCAGGGTTTAGCGGGGGGCCGGGAGACCCAGTACTTC
v_gene: TRBV4-1
d_gene: TRBD2
j_gene: TRBJ2-5

CDR3aa: CASGSGVGTQYF
CDR3nt: TGTGCCAGCGGGTCCGGGGTGGGTACGCAGTATTTT
v_gene: TRBV19
d_gene: .
j_gene: TRBJ2-3

CDR3aa: CASSSGQGVAGELFF
CDR3nt: TGTGCCAGCAGCTCGGGACAGGGGGTGGCCGGGGAGCTGTTTTTT
v_gene: TRBV5-6
d_gene: TRBD1
j_gene: TRBJ2-2

CDR3aa: CASSLASPRDYYNEQFF
CDR3nt: TGTGCCAGCAGCTTGGCCTCGCCAAGGGACTACTACAATGAGCAGTTCTTC
v_gene: TRBV5-4
d_gene: TRBD2
j_gene: TRBJ2-1

CDR3aa: CAGTPSRGATGELFF
CDR3nt: TGTGCCGGGACCCCTTCGCGGGGGGCCACCGGGGAGCTGTTTTTT
v_gene: TRBV6-5
d_gene: TRBD2
j_gene: TRBJ2-2

CDR3aa: CASSLWREAVHEQFF
CDR3nt: TGCGCCAGCAGCTTGTGGCGGGAGGCGGTCCATGAGCAGTTCTTC
v_gene: TRBV5-1
d_gene: TRBD2
j_gene: TRBJ2-1